This passage covers 10 T cell receptor beta chains from one sample sequenced in a study of blood T cell repertoires in COVID-19. Sequencing was performed with immunoSEQ multiplex PCR; in TCRdb, only in-frame clones are kept and a portion is missing. This sample has tens of thousands of clones, with around 92% found just once. Input material: peripheral blood. All receptors derive from a human donor in a cohort sampled during active COVID-19.

V usage is TRBV6-2 or TRBV6-3 and J usage is TRBJ1-5; D is possibly TRBD1 (6 bases). Between the trimmed V and J ends, which lost 2 bases and 2 bases, there was a span of 13 bases. The CDR3 length is 16 residues. Germline values: CDR1 MNHEY, CDR2 SVGEGT. The CDR3 sequence: CASSYVQGARNQPQHF. CDR3 in DNA: TGTGCCAGCAGTTACGTACAGGGTGCGCGCAATCAGCCCCAGCATTTT.

This clone was recorded only once. V gene TRBV6-5 combines with J gene TRBJ1-2; perhaps TRBD1 as D (6 bases). This CDR3 is 14 amino acids long. V dropped 7 bases and J dropped 3 bases, with 15 bases sitting between them. Germline CDR1 reads MNHEY; CDR2 reads SVGAGI. Here the CDR3 reads CASIPPGVDYGYTF. CDR3 nucleotide sequence: TGTGCCAGCATCCCTCCAGGGGTTGACTATGGCTACACCTTC.

The chain combines TRBV7-2 with TRBJ2-2, with 8 bases lining up with TRBD2. Germline V gene sequence: CDR1 SGHTA, CDR2 FQGNSA. The CDR3 spans 16 residues. With V trimmed by 2 bases and J by 6 bases, 8 bases remained unmatched. In DNA, the CDR3 is TGTGCCAGCAGCTTAACGGGAGGGCCGTCGGCCGGGGAGCTGTTTTTT. This codes for CASSLTGGPSAGELFF.

In its sample, this clone was seen once. The chain employs TRBV6-2 or TRBV6-3 and TRBJ2-7; 8 nucleotides agree with TRBD1. The CDR3 totals 14 residues. Germline-derived CDR1 and CDR2 are MNHEY and SVGEGT. Trimming took 3 bases from V and 3 from J; bases not matched to a gene: 4. The chain's CDR3 is CASSYPGTGYEQYF. In DNA, the CDR3 is TGTGCCAGCAGTTATCCCGGGACAGGCTACGAGCAGTACTTC.

The V and J genes are TRBV27 and TRBJ2-1; 7 bases match TRBD2. Germline assignment: CDR1 MNHEY and CDR2 SMNVEV (reference sequence). The CDR3 spans 15 residues. The V and J ends lost 6 bases and 0 bases, in that order; junction bases with no gene match: 5. CDR3 sequence (DNA): TGTGCCAGCAGCCCGGGGAGGGACTCCTACAATGAGCAGTTCTTC. Translating gives CASSPGRDSYNEQFF.

The chain carries TRBV19 and TRBJ1-3; D might be TRBD1 (5 bases). Trimming took off 11 bases at V and 0 bases at J, with 11 bases between the two ends. The CDR3 loop spans 13 amino acids. Germline assignment: CDR1 LNHDA and CDR2 SQIVND (reference sequence). CDR3 in DNA: TGTGCCTCACAGGCGAACTCTGGAAACACCATATATTTT. As protein: CASQANSGNTIYF.

This chain joins TRBV13 and TRBJ2-3; possibly TRBD2 for D (6 bases). CDR1 and CDR2 from the germline V gene are PRHDT and FYEKMQ (reference sequence). The CDR3 has 13 residues. V lost 5 bases and J lost 2, with 8 bases in between. The CDR3 loop is CASSGRDTDTQYF. Written as DNA, the CDR3 is TGTGCCAGCAGCGGGCGGGACACAGATACGCAGTATTTT. Full variable domain (outside the CDR3, taken from reference TRBV13 and TRBJ2-3): AAGVIQSPRHLIKEKRETATLKCYPIPRHDTVYWYQQGPGQDPQFLISFYEKMQSDKGSIPDRFSAQQFSDYHSELNMSSLELGDSALYFCASSGRDTDTQYFGPGTRLTVL.

This clone showed up just once. This chain connects TRBV27 to TRBJ2-1, with 12 bases fitting TRBD2. Germline-derived CDR1 and CDR2 are MNHEY and SMNVEV (reference sequence). The V gene end was trimmed by 0 bases and the J gene end by 2 bases; junction bases not matched to a gene: 11. This CDR3 spans 20 amino acids. The CDR3 nucleotides are TGTGCCAGCAGTTTATCCCCAAAGCCGACTAGCGGGAGACCCTACAATGAGCAGTTCTTC. Its protein product is CASSLSPKPTSGRPYNEQFF.

The V gene is TRBV9, the J gene TRBJ2-1; 9 positions match TRBD2. The ends lost 3 bases at V and 3 bases at J; junction bases unmatched: 7. Germline V lookup: CDR1 SGDLS, CDR2 YYNGEE. The CDR3 is 16 amino acids. This chain's CDR3 is CASSARAGGNYNEQFF. DNA of the CDR3: TGTGCCAGCAGCGCCCGAGCGGGGGGCAACTACAATGAGCAGTTCTTC.

The chain links TRBV19 to TRBJ2-7; tentative D call: TRBD1 (5 bases). This CDR3 region has 15 residues. Between the trimmed V and J ends, which lost 5 bases and 0 bases, there was a span of 14 bases. Germline CDR1 is LNHDA and CDR2 is SQIVND (reference sequence). CDR3 sequence (DNA): TGTGCCAGTAGTCCCCAGACAGTATCCTCCTACGAGCAGTACTTC. Residues: CASSPQTVSSYEQYF.